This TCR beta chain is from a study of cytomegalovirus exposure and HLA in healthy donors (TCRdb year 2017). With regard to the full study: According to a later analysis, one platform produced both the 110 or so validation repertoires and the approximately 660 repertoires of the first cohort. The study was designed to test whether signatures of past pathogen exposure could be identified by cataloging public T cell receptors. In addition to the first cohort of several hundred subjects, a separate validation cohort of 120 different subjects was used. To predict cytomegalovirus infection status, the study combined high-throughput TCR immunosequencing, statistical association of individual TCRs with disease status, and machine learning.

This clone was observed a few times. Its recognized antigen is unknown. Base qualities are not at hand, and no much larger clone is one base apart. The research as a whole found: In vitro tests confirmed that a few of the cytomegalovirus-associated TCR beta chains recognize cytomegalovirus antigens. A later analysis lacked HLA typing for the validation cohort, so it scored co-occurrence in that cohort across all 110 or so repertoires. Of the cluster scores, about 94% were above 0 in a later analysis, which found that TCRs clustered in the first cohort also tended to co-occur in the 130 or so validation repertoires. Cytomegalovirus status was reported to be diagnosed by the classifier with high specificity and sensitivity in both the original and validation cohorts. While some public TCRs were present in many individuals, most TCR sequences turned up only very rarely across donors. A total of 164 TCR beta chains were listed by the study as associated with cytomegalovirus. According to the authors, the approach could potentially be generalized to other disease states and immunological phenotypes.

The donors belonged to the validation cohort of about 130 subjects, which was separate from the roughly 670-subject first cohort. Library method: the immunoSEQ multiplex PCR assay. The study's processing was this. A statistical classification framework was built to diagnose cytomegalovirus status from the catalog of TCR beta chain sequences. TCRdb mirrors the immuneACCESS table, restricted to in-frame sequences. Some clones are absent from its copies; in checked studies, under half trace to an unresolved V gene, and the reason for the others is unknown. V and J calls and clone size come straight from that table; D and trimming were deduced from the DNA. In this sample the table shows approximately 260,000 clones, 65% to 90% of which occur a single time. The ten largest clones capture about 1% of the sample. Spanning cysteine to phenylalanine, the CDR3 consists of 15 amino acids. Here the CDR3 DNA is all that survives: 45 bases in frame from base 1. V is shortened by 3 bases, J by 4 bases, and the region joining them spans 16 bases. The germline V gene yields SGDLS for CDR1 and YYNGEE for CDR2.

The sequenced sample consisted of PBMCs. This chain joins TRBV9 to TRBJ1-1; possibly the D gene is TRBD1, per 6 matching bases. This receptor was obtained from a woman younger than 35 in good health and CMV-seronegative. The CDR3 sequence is CASSADLQGVTEAFF. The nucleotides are TGTGCCAGCAGCGCGGACTTACAGGGTGTCACTGAAGCTTTCTTT.